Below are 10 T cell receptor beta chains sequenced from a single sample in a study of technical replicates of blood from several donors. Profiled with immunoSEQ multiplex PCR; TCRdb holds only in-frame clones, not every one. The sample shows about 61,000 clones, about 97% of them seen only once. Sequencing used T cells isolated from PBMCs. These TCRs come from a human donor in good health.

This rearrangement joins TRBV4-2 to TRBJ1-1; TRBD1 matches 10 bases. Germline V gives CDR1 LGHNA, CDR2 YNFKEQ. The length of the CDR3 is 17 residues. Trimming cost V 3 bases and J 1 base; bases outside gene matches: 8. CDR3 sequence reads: CASSQMDRGYENTEAFF. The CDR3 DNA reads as TGTGCCAGCAGCCAGATGGACAGGGGGTATGAGAACACTGAAGCTTTCTTT.

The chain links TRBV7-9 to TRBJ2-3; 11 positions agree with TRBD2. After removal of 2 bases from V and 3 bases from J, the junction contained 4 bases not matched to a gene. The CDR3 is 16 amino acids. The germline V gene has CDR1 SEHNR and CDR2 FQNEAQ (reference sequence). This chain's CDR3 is CASSLTSGSTTDTQYF. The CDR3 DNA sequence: TGTGCCAGCAGCTTAACTAGCGGGAGTACGACAGATACGCAGTATTTT.

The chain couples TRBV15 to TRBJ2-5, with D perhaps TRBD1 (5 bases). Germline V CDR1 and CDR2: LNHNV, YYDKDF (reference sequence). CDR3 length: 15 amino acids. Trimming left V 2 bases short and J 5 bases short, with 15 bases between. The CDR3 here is CATSRRQMNWETQYF. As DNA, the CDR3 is TGTGCCACCAGCAGAAGACAGATGAATTGGGAGACCCAGTACTTC.

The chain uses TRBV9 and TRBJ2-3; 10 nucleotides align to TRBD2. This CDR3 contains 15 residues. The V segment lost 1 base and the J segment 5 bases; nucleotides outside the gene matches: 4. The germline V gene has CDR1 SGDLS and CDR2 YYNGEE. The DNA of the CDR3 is TGTGCCAGCAGCGTATGGGGGACTAGCGAAGATACGCAGTATTTT. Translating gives CASSVWGTSEDTQYF. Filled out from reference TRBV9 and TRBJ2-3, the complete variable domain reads DSGVTQTPKHLITATGQRVTLRCSPRSGDLSVYWYQQSLDQGLQFLIQYYNGEERAKGNILERFSAQQFPDLHSELNLSSLELGDSALYFCASSVWGTSEDTQYFGPGTRLTVL.

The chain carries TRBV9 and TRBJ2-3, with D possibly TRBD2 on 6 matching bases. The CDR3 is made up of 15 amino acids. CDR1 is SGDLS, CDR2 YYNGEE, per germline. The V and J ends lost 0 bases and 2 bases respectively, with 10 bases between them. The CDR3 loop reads CASSVDPGDTDTQYF. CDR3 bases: TGTGCCAGCAGCGTAGATCCGGGAGACACAGATACGCAGTATTTT.

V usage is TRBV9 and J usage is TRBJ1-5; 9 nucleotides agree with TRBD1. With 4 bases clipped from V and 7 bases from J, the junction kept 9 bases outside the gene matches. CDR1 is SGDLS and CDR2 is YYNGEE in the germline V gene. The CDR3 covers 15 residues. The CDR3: CASSIQGAVGQPQHF. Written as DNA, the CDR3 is TGTGCCAGCAGCATACAGGGGGCGGTTGGACAGCCCCAGCATTTT. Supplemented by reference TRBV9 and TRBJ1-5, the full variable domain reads DSGVTQTPKHLITATGQRVTLRCSPRSGDLSVYWYQQSLDQGLQFLIQYYNGEERAKGNILERFSAQQFPDLHSELNLSSLELGDSALYFCASSIQGAVGQPQHFGDGTRLSIL.

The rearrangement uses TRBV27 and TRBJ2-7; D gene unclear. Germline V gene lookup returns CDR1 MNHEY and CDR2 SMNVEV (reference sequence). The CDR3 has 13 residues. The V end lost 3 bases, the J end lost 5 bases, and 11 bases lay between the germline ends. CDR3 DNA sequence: TGTGCCAGCAGTTTTTCCCCTAAGAACGAGCAGTACTTC. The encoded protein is CASSFSPKNEQYF.

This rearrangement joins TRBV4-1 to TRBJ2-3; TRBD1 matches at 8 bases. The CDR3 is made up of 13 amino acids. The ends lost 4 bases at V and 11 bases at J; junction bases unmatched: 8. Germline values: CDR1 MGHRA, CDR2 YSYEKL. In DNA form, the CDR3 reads TGCGCCAGCAGCCCACCACAGGGGGTGATGCAGTATTTT. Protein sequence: CASSPPQGVMQYF.

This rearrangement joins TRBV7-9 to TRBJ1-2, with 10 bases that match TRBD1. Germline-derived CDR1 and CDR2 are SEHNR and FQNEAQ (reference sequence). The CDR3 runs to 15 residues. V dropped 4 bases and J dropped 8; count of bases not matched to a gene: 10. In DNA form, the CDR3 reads TGTGCCAGCAGCTCCCCCCCGACAGGGGGCGGCGGCTACACCTTC. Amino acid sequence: CASSSPPTGGGGYTF.

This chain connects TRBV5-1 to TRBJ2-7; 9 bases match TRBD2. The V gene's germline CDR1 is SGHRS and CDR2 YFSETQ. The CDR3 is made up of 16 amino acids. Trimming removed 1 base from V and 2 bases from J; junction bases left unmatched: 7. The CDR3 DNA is TGCGCCAGCAGCTTGCTTCCTATAGCGGGAGCCTACGAGCAGTACTTC. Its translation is CASSLLPIAGAYEQYF.